The text below deals with one T cell receptor (beta chain). This entry is derived from a study of technical replicates of blood from a few donors. The repertoire was sequenced with immunoSEQ multiplex PCR; TCRdb's copy has only in-frame clones and lacks some. The sample gives 95,000 or so clones, approximately 95% of which show up once; 0.34% is in the top ten. Germline lookup yields CDR1 MGHRA and CDR2 YSYEKL. The J segment lost 4 bases and the V segment lost 0 bases, leaving 7 bases of the junction unmatched. CDR3 length equals 17 residues. The receptor's source is a human donor in good health. The sample taken for sequencing was T cells isolated from PBMCs. The J gene is TRBJ2-1, the V gene TRBV4-1; 9 bases are a match to TRBD2. The CDR3 here is CASSQELAGNLYNEQFF. CDR3 nucleotides: TGCGCCAGCAGCCAAGAACTAGCGGGTAACTTATACAATGAGCAGTTCTTC.